This T cell receptor beta chain was sequenced for a study of T cell responses to AZD1222 COVID-19 vaccine. Study findings and constraints: White British ancestry dominated among donors, who included more females, and clonal diversity was possibly underestimated.

With regard to this clone: The antigen is undetermined.

Profiled with immunoSEQ multiplex PCR; TCRdb holds only in-frame clones, not every one. The profile shows 200,000 to 250,000 clones, about 94% of them singletons. The material sequenced was peripheral blood, taken 28 days after the second dose of the MenACWY control vaccine. This sequence originates from an adult who received the MenACWY meningococcal vaccine as a control.

CDR3 nucleotides: TGCAGCGTTGTTGTGCAGGGGGCAAATACTGAAGCTTTCTTT. It encodes CSVVVQGANTEAFF. J is TRBJ1-1 and V is TRBV29-1, with 8 bases fitting TRBD1. CDR1 and CDR2 (germline): SQVTM, ANQGSEA. This CDR3 spans 14 amino acids. The junction had 9 bases not matched to a gene; V was cut back by 4 bases and J by 5 bases.